This is a list of T cell receptor beta chains from one sample in a study of control samples from healthy donors and cancer patients. Assay: immunoSEQ multiplex PCR; the TCRdb copy retains only in-frame clones and omits some. The repertoire has 170,000 or so clones, about 91% of them found once; the top ten carry around 2.2%. The sequenced material came from blood. The receptors here all came from a woman aged 40 to 50 in good health. Both conserved end residues are trimmed from each CDR3. The D gene is left open where the match is weak.

D gene	J gene	V gene	CDR3 protein
.	TRBJ1-5	TRBV6-5	ASNTGVGQPQH
.	TRBJ2-5	TRBV21-1	ASSRVPLLGETQY
TRBD1	TRBJ1-2	TRBV29-1	SVAQGAGYGYT
.	TRBJ1-1	TRBV10-2	ASSEGLARGRNTEAF
.	TRBJ2-1	TRBV2	ASSVSSSYNEQF
TRBD1	TRBJ1-2	TRBV5-1	ASSGPGTGEFNYGYT
.	TRBJ2-1	TRBV9	ASSLRGGASYNEQF
.	TRBJ1-2	TRBV2	ASQDPRGVNYGYT
.	TRBJ1-2	TRBV7-2	ASSLAGKYGYT
TRBD2	TRBJ2-2	TRBV5-1	ASSSSGLAGTGELF
.	TRBJ1-2	TRBV7-9	ASSLEQGPNYGYT
TRBD1	TRBJ2-5	TRBV7-2	ASSSTTGTGAKTQY
.	TRBJ1-1	TRBV19	ASSPPGAMNTEAF
.	TRBJ1-1	TRBV6-5	ASSSAWDGETEAF
TRBD1	TRBJ2-7	TRBV7-7	ASSQSPGQGHEQY
TRBD1	TRBJ2-5	TRBV11-3	ASSPGQGKQETQY
.	TRBJ2-2	TRBV9	ASSVAQAGNTGELF
.	TRBJ1-1	TRBV5-4	ASSLDPLNTEAF
.	TRBJ1-6	TRBV12-3/TRBV12-4	ASSSVPSPLH
.	TRBJ1-2	TRBV6-5	ASSPGTYNYGYT
TRBD2	TRBJ2-7	TRBV4-1	ASSQELAGGLYEQY
.	TRBJ2-5	TRBV11-3	ASSLAGGPQETQY